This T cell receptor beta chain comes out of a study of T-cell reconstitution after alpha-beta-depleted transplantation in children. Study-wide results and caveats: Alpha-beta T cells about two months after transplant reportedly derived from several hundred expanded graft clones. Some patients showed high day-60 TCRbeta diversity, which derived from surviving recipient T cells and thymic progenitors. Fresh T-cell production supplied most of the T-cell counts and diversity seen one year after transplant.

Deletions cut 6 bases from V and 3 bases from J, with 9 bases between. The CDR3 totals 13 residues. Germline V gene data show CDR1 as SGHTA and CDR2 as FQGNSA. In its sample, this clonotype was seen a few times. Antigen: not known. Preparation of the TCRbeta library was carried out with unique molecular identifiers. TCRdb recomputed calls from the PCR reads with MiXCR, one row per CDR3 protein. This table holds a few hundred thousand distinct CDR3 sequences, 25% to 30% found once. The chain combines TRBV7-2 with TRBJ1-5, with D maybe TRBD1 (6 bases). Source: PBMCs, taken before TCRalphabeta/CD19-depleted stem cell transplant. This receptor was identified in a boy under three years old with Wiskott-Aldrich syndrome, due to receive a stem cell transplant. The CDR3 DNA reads TGTGCCAGCAGGCGGGACACCAATCAGCCCCAGCATTTT. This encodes CASRRDTNQPQHF.